This TCR beta chain stems from a study of T cells in tuberculosis. On this clone itself: Its target is unknown.

Study observations and caveats: Smaller alpha distances in active tuberculosis partly reflected shorter CDR3-alpha lengths. GEM motif frequencies gave 55% to 75% accuracy; the GMM repertoire gave 80% to 90%. Active tuberculosis TCR-alpha repertoires lay closer to GMM-specific TCRs than IGRA-negative controls, suggesting clonal expansion.

The ends lost 2 bases at V and 3 bases at J; junction bases unmatched: 4. Germline CDR1 reads SGHNT; CDR2 reads YYREEE (reference sequence). The CDR3 contains 14 residues. The table came from immunoSEQ multiplex PCR; TCRdb's copy has only in-frame clones and leaves some out. Of about 32,000 clones listed, 94% were seen once; the top ten hold 8%. The clonotype comes from a donor between 10 and 35 years old with latent tuberculosis or without tuberculosis infection. V is TRBV5-4 and J is TRBJ1-1; 7 nucleotides line up with TRBD1. Sequencing was performed on PBMCs. The CDR3 sequence is CASSFRDSYTEAFF. The CDR3 coding sequence is TGTGCCAGCAGCTTCCGGGACAGCTACACTGAAGCTTTCTTT.